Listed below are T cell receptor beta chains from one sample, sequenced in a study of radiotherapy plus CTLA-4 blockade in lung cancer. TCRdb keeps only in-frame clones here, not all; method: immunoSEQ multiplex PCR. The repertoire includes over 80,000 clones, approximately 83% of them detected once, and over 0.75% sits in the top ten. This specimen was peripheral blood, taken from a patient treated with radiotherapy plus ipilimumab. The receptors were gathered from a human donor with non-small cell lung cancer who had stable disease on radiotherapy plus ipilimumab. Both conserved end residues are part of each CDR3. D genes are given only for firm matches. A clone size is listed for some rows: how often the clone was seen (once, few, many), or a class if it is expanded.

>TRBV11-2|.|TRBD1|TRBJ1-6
CASSSRTGGGNSPLHF
TGTGCCAGCAGCTCCCGTACAGGGGGCGGGAATTCACCCCTCCACTTT
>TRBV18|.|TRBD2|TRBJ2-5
CASSPSGRRETQYF
TGTGCCAGCTCACCGAGCGGGAGGAGAGAGACCCAGTACTTC
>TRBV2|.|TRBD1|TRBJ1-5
CASRQGIINQPQHF
TGTGCCAGCCGACAGGGCATTATTAATCAGCCCCAGCATTTT
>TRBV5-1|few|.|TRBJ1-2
CASSRTTLNYGYTF
TGCGCCAGCAGCCGGACAACTCTTAACTATGGCTACACCTTC
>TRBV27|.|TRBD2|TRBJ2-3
CASSVPQRGGHVDTQYF
TGTGCCAGCAGCGTACCGCAGCGGGGGGGCCACGTAGATACGCAGTATTTT
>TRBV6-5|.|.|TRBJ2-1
CASSYSRLAYNEQFF
TGTGCCAGCAGTTACTCGAGGCTAGCGTACAATGAGCAGTTCTTC
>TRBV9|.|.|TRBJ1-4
CASSVEGRATNEKLFF
TGTGCCAGCAGCGTAGAGGGGCGTGCAACTAATGAAAAACTGTTTTTT
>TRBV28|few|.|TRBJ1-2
CASSTGVYGYTF
TGTGCCAGCAGTACAGGAGTCTATGGCTACACCTTC
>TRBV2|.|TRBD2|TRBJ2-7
CASSLTSGRAYEQYF
TGTGCCAGCAGTTTGACTAGCGGGAGGGCCTACGAGCAGTACTTC
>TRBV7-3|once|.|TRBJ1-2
CASSLDNYGYTF
TGTGCCAGCAGCTTGGATAACTATGGCTACACCTTC
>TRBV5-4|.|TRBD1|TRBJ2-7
CASSSPGQGAEQYF
TGTGCCAGCAGCTCACCGGGACAGGGCGCCGAGCAGTACTTC